Listed below are T cell receptor beta chains from one sample, sequenced in a study of blood T cell repertoires in COVID-19. The protocol was immunoSEQ multiplex PCR, while the TCRdb copy is restricted to in-frame clones and leaves out a portion. The sample lists roughly 320,000 clones; 89% were seen once. Sequencing was done on a sample of peripheral blood. These receptors all stem from a woman aged 25 to 39 with COVID-19, enrolled during active disease. Both conserved end residues are part of each CDR3. A D gene is named only where the DNA matches it firmly. Size is stated for part of the rows, as once, few or many counts, or as a class when the clone is expanded.

DNA	CDR3	V	size	J	D
TGTGCCAGCTCACCAGGCGGGACAGGGAGGTCCCCTAACTATGGCTACACCTTC	CASSPGGTGRSPNYGYTF	TRBV18	-	TRBJ1-2	TRBD1
TGTGCCAGCAGATCCCACTCAGGGGGCTGGAAGGGAAAACTGTTTTTT	CASRSHSGGWKGKLFF	TRBV28	-	TRBJ1-4	TRBD1
TGCGCCAGCAGCTCGGGACAGGGGGCTGATGAGCAGTTCTTC	CASSSGQGADEQFF	TRBV5-1	-	TRBJ2-1	TRBD1
TGTGCCAGCAGTTACTCGTTCAGTAATGAGCAGTTCTTC	CASSYSFSNEQFF	TRBV6-5	-	TRBJ2-1	-
TGTGCCAGCAGTGAAGCGACAGGGGGCGCGGGGGATGAAAAACTGTTTTTT	CASSEATGGAGDEKLFF	TRBV2	-	TRBJ1-4	TRBD1
TGTGCCAGCAGCTCCGTCGCGGGGACCCAGTACTTC	CASSSVAGTQYF	TRBV5-4	-	TRBJ2-5	-
TGTGCCAGCTCACCCCCGGGTCCTACAAACGAGCAGTACTTC	CASSPPGPTNEQYF	TRBV18	-	TRBJ2-7	-
TGTGCCAGCAGCTTAGCGCAACTAGCGGTGAACACCGGGGAGCTGTTTTTT	CASSLAQLAVNTGELFF	TRBV7-9	-	TRBJ2-2	TRBD2
TGTGCCAGCAGTTGGGACAGGGGATATGAGCAGTTCTTC	CASSWDRGYEQFF	TRBV2	-	TRBJ2-1	TRBD1
TGTGCCAGCTCACCTTTACCAGGGGGCGCGAATGAAAAACTGTTTTTT	CASSPLPGGANEKLFF	TRBV18	once	TRBJ1-4	TRBD1
TGTGCCAGCAGTGAACAGGGGGAGACTGAAGCTTTCTTT	CASSEQGETEAFF	TRBV2	-	TRBJ1-1	TRBD1
TGTGCCAGCAGTGGTCAGGGCAAAATAGCCATTCAGTACTTC	CASSGQGKIAIQYF	TRBV25-1	few	TRBJ2-4	-
TGTGCCAGCAGTTACTCCTCTGGGGCAGGGTACGAAAAACTGTTTTTT	CASSYSSGAGYEKLFF	TRBV6-5	-	TRBJ1-4	-